These 29 T cell receptor beta chains share one sample of origin, sequenced in a study of cytomegalovirus exposure and HLA in healthy donors. This PCR relied on a set of 60 Vbeta primers and 13 Jbeta primers. Profiling relied on immunoSEQ multiplex PCR, and the TCRdb table lists in-frame clones only, not all of them. This table holds 76,000 or so clones, about four fifths found once. The specimen was PBMCs. These TCRs come from a woman in her 40s in good health and CMV-seropositive.

V is TRBV2 and J is TRBJ2-3; D is perhaps TRBD2 (7 bases). Germline V gene sequence: CDR1 SNHLY, CDR2 FYNNEI. V was cut by 4 bases and J by 4 bases, with 12 bases left in between. The CDR3 loop spans 14 amino acids. The CDR3 DNA reads as TGTGCCAGCAGTGGCCAGGGGAGGGCAGATACGCAGTATTTT. This codes for CASSGQGRADTQYF.

The rearrangement joins TRBV18 to TRBJ2-6; 14 nucleotides agree with TRBD2. The CDR3 has 19 residues. V shed 3 bases, J shed 3 bases, and the junction held 7 bases outside the gene matches. CDR1 KGHSH and CDR2 LQKENI come from the germline V gene. CDR3 sequence: CASSPPTSGGAGGANVLTF. In DNA form, the CDR3 reads TGTGCCAGCTCACCTCCGACTAGCGGGGGGGCTGGTGGGGCCAACGTCCTGACTTTC. The full variable domain, completed using reference TRBV18 and TRBJ2-6, is NAGVMQNPRHLVRRRGQEARLRCSPMKGHSHVYWYRQLPEEGLKFMVYLQKENIIDESGMPKERFSAEFPKEGPSILRIQQVVRGDSAAYFCASSPPTSGGAGGANVLTFGAGSRLTVL.

The chain carries TRBV7-2 and TRBJ2-2, with TRBD1 identical over 9 bases. The germline CDR1 and CDR2 sequences are SGHTA and FQGNSA. Trimming took 4 bases from V and 4 from J; bases not matched to a gene: 4. The CDR3 is 15 amino acids. DNA for the CDR3: TGTGCCAGCAGCTCAGGGACAGGGCTCACCGGGGAGCTGTTTTTT. Translated: CASSSGTGLTGELFF.

The V gene is TRBV28, the J gene TRBJ1-1; TRBD1 agrees at 8 bases. V shed 8 bases, J shed 0 bases, and the junction held 14 bases outside the gene matches. In germline, CDR1 is MDHEN, CDR2 SYDVKM. This CDR3 comprises 17 residues. In DNA, the CDR3 is TGTGCCAGCTCTCCCGGGGGAGCAGGGGGCATGAACACTGAAGCTTTCTTT. Translation gives CASSPGGAGGMNTEAFF.

The V call is TRBV10-3, the J call TRBJ1-2; a possible D gene is TRBD1 (5 bases). Trimming took 0 bases from V and 4 from J, leaving 6 bases between them. This CDR3 is 13 amino acids long. The germline CDR1 and CDR2 sequences are ENHRY and SYGVKD. The CDR3 region is CAISESDIYGYTF. CDR3 nucleotide sequence: TGTGCCATCAGTGAGTCGGACATCTATGGCTACACCTTC.

The chain carries TRBV11-3 and TRBJ2-2, with a possible D match to TRBD2 (6 bases). This CDR3 has 14 residues. Looked up from germline, CDR1 is SGHNT and CDR2 is YENEEA. V lost 7 bases to trimming and J lost 0 bases, with 9 bases between them. In nucleotides, the CDR3 is TGTGCCAGCAAAGGGACTCCGAACACCGGGGAGCTGTTTTTT. It is translated as CASKGTPNTGELFF.

The V and J genes are TRBV6-6 and TRBJ1-2; no reliable D call. The CDR3 is made up of 13 amino acids. Germline CDR1 MNHNY, CDR2 SVGAGI (reference sequence). V was trimmed by 3 bases and J by 3 bases, leaving 8 bases between them. The CDR3 bases are TGTGCCAGCAGTTATGACGGGTACTATGGCTACACCTTC. This translates into CASSYDGYYGYTF.

V gene TRBV11-2 combines with J gene TRBJ2-1, with 10 bases lining up with TRBD1. The CDR3 sequence is 16 residues long. V trimming: 2 bases; J trimming: 7 bases; junction bases outside the gene matches: 8. Looked up from germline, CDR1 is SGHAT and CDR2 is FQNNGV. CDR3 nucleotides: TGTGCCAGCAGCTTACAACCGGGACAGGGGATTAATGAGCAGTTCTTC. Translated, it gives CASSLQPGQGINEQFF.

The CDR3 region has the DNA TGTGCCTGGAATCCGGGACATAGGAATTCGGCCCTCCACTTT. Residues: CAWNPGHRNSALHF. This chain uses TRBV30 with TRBJ1-6; perhaps TRBD1 as D (6 bases). The V gene's germline CDR1 is GTSNPN and CDR2 SVGIG (reference sequence). V dropped 4 bases and J dropped 14 bases, with 21 bases sitting between them. The CDR3 runs 14 residues.

CDR3 region: CASSQDYRTGTDTQYF. The DNA for the CDR3 is TGCGCCAGCAGCCAAGATTACCGGACAGGCACAGATACGCAGTATTTT. J is TRBJ2-3 and V is TRBV4-3; TRBD1 is a possible D gene (6 bases). The CDR3 contains 16 residues. V lost 0 bases to trimming and J lost 1 base, with 11 bases between them. Germline V CDR1 and CDR2: LGHNA, YSLEER.

DNA for the CDR3: TGTGCCAGCAGATTTGCCGGGACAGGGGACGAGACCCAGTACTTC. Its translation is CASRFAGTGDETQYF. The chain links TRBV27 to TRBJ2-5; 10 bases align to TRBD1. J was trimmed by 5 bases and V by 6 bases; bases with no gene match: 9. The CDR3 is made up of 15 amino acids. Germline values: CDR1 MNHEY, CDR2 SMNVEV (reference sequence).

CDR3 loop: CASGWLGGAITQYF. Written as DNA, the CDR3 is TGCGCCAGCGGCTGGCTTGGGGGGGCGATTACGCAGTATTTT. The chain uses TRBV10-1 and TRBJ2-3; tentative D call: TRBD2 (7 bases). V dropped 8 bases and J dropped 8 bases, with 20 bases sitting between them. Per the germline V gene, CDR1 is WNHNN and CDR2 is SYGVQD (reference sequence). The CDR3 covers 14 residues.

The count of this clone is one. J is TRBJ1-6 and V is TRBV2, with D unresolved. The CDR3 is 14 residues long. CDR1 is SNHLY, CDR2 FYNNEI, per germline. V was shortened by 3 bases and J by 9 bases, with 12 bases between the two germline ends. The CDR3 DNA reads TGTGCCAGCAGTGATGGTACATCGGGTTCACCCCTCCACTTT. Its translation is CASSDGTSGSPLHF.

The chain has TRBV4-3 and TRBJ1-2; D is perhaps TRBD1 (6 bases). V was clipped by 1 base and J by 6 bases, with 9 bases between them. Germline V gene data show CDR1 as LGHNA and CDR2 as YSLEER. This CDR3 contains 13 residues. Here the CDR3 reads CASSQVEGDGYTF. DNA of the CDR3: TGCGCCAGCAGCCAAGTAGAGGGGGATGGCTACACCTTC.

The rearrangement links TRBV13 to TRBJ1-2; 8 bases map to TRBD1. V shed 5 bases and J 6 bases; nucleotides not matched to a gene: 5. The germline V gene has CDR1 PRHDT and CDR2 FYEKMQ (reference sequence). The CDR3 totals 13 residues. CDR3 loop: CASSTLTGDGYTF. The DNA of the CDR3 is TGTGCCAGCAGCACTCTGACAGGGGATGGCTACACCTTC.

J is TRBJ1-1 and V is TRBV4-1; TRBD1 aligns across 10 bases. CDR3 length equals 15 residues. CDR1 MGHRA and CDR2 YSYEKL come from the germline V gene. J was trimmed by 5 bases and V by 3 bases; bases with no gene match: 6. The CDR3 DNA is TGCGCCAGCAGCCAGGGACAGGGGATGGGGACTGAAGCTTTCTTT. Translated: CASSQGQGMGTEAFF.

J is TRBJ2-7 and V is TRBV5-1; 8 bases line up with TRBD2. CDR1 SGHRS and CDR2 YFSETQ come from the germline V gene. The V and J ends lost 0 bases and 0 bases, in that order; junction bases with no gene match: 5. The CDR3 covers 16 residues. The CDR3 DNA is TGCGCCAGCAGCTTGGGAGCGGGGGCCAGCTCCTACGAGCAGTACTTC. It yields the protein CASSLGAGASSYEQYF.

In DNA, the CDR3 is TGTGCCAGCATAACAGTAAGGGGGGGCCTTACAGATACGCAGTATTTT. This encodes CASITVRGGLTDTQYF. The chain recombines TRBV5-4 with TRBJ2-3; TRBD2 is a possible D gene (7 bases). The CDR3 spans 16 residues. Trimming took off 6 bases at V and 3 bases at J, with 20 bases between the two ends. CDR1 and CDR2 from the germline V gene are SGHNT and YYREEE (reference sequence).

The gene calls are TRBV7-2 and TRBJ2-7; TRBD2 agrees at 8 bases. This CDR3 has 16 amino acids. Looked up from germline, CDR1 is SGHTA and CDR2 is FQGNSA. Trimming removed 3 bases from V and 6 bases from J; junction bases left unmatched: 13. The DNA for the CDR3 is TGTGCCAGCAGCTTCCCCCCCGGGGGGGCCGATATCGAGCAGTACTTC. Translating gives CASSFPPGGADIEQYF.

The rearrangement joins TRBV7-2 to TRBJ1-3; D gene uncertain. The CDR3 loop spans 16 amino acids. The V gene lost 5 bases and the J gene lost 4 bases, with 18 bases spanning the gap. Germline V gene data show CDR1 as SGHTA and CDR2 as FQGNSA. This chain's CDR3 is CASSLLRGWAGNTIYF. The CDR3 DNA reads as TGTGCCAGCAGCCTCCTTCGTGGGTGGGCCGGAAACACCATATATTTT.

The J gene is TRBJ2-7, the V gene TRBV6-1; D unclear. V shed 7 bases and J shed 0 bases, with 10 bases lying between them. The CDR3 has 13 amino acids. Germline CDR1 MNHNS, CDR2 SASEGT. The CDR3, as DNA: TGTGCCAGCAATCCCACCGGCTCCTACGAGCAGTACTTC. Encoded protein: CASNPTGSYEQYF.

The chain carries TRBV18 and TRBJ2-1, with TRBD1 matching 7 bases. CDR1 and CDR2 from the germline V gene are KGHSH and LQKENI. The CDR3 is 14 residues long. Trimming at V came to 6 bases and at J to 4 bases, leaving 6 bases not matched to a gene. The DNA for the CDR3 is TGTGCCAGCTCCTACGGGACAGCTTACAATGAGCAGTTCTTC. Translation gives CASSYGTAYNEQFF.

The chain is built from TRBV18 and TRBJ2-3; D not resolved. Trimming left V 5 bases short and J 2 bases short, with 14 bases between. CDR3 length: 15 residues. From germline, CDR1 is KGHSH and CDR2 LQKENI. The CDR3 region has the DNA TGTGCCAGCTCAGGGCAGGCCTCATACACAGATACGCAGTATTTT. Amino acids: CASSGQASYTDTQYF.

The V and J genes are TRBV5-4 and TRBJ2-2; D unclear. CDR1 and CDR2 from the germline V gene are SGHNT and YYREEE (reference sequence). CDR3 length: 13 residues. Deletions cut 2 bases from V and 4 bases from J, with 6 bases between. CDR3 in amino acids: CASSFIGTGELFF. CDR3 sequence (DNA): TGTGCCAGCAGCTTCATCGGCACCGGGGAGCTGTTTTTT.

A single count supports this clone. CDR3 residues: CASSLSRATEAFF. In DNA form, the CDR3 reads TGTGCCAGCAGCTTATCCAGGGCCACTGAAGCTTTCTTT. This rearrangement joins TRBV7-7 to TRBJ1-1, with D perhaps matching TRBD1 (5 bases). Germline V gene sequence: CDR1 SSHAT, CDR2 FNYEAQ (reference sequence). This CDR3 comprises 13 residues. V was cut by 2 bases and J by 4 bases, with 8 bases left in between.

The chain couples TRBV4-3 to TRBJ2-2; a possible D gene is TRBD1 (5 bases). This CDR3 is built from 16 residues. With 5 bases removed from V and 5 bases from J, the gap between germline ends came to 18 bases. CDR1 is LGHNA, CDR2 YSLEER, per germline. CDR3 nucleotides: TGCGCCAGCAGCTTAAAGGGCCTAGGGGATACCGGGGAGCTGTTTTTT. This sequence encodes CASSLKGLGDTGELFF.

V and J are TRBV10-3 and TRBJ2-7; D perhaps matches TRBD1 (5 bases). This CDR3 comprises 15 residues. Germline CDR1 ENHRY, CDR2 SYGVKD. With 6 bases removed from V and 3 bases from J, the gap between germline ends came to 18 bases. CDR3 nucleotides: TGTGCCATCAGCGGGCGGACAACTAACCACTACGAGCAGTACTTC. Amino acids: CAISGRTTNHYEQYF.

The chain uses TRBV7-6 and TRBJ2-7; D might be TRBD1 (5 bases). CDR1 and CDR2 from the germline V gene are SGHVS and FNYEAQ. The V and J ends lost 1 base and 6 bases respectively, with 10 bases between them. The CDR3 is 13 residues long. CDR3 nucleotide sequence: TGTGCCAGCAGCTTAGATTGGGGCAGCGAGCAGTACTTC. Translation gives CASSLDWGSEQYF.

The chain uses TRBV6-5 and TRBJ1-1, with D possibly TRBD1 on 5 matching bases. Germline V gene lookup returns CDR1 MNHEY and CDR2 SVGAGI. The CDR3 has 14 amino acids. The V end was cut by 7 bases, the J end by 0 bases, with 12 bases between. The CDR3 nucleotides read TGTGCCAGCAAACCAGGGATACTGAACACTGAAGCTTTCTTT. Translating gives CASKPGILNTEAFF.